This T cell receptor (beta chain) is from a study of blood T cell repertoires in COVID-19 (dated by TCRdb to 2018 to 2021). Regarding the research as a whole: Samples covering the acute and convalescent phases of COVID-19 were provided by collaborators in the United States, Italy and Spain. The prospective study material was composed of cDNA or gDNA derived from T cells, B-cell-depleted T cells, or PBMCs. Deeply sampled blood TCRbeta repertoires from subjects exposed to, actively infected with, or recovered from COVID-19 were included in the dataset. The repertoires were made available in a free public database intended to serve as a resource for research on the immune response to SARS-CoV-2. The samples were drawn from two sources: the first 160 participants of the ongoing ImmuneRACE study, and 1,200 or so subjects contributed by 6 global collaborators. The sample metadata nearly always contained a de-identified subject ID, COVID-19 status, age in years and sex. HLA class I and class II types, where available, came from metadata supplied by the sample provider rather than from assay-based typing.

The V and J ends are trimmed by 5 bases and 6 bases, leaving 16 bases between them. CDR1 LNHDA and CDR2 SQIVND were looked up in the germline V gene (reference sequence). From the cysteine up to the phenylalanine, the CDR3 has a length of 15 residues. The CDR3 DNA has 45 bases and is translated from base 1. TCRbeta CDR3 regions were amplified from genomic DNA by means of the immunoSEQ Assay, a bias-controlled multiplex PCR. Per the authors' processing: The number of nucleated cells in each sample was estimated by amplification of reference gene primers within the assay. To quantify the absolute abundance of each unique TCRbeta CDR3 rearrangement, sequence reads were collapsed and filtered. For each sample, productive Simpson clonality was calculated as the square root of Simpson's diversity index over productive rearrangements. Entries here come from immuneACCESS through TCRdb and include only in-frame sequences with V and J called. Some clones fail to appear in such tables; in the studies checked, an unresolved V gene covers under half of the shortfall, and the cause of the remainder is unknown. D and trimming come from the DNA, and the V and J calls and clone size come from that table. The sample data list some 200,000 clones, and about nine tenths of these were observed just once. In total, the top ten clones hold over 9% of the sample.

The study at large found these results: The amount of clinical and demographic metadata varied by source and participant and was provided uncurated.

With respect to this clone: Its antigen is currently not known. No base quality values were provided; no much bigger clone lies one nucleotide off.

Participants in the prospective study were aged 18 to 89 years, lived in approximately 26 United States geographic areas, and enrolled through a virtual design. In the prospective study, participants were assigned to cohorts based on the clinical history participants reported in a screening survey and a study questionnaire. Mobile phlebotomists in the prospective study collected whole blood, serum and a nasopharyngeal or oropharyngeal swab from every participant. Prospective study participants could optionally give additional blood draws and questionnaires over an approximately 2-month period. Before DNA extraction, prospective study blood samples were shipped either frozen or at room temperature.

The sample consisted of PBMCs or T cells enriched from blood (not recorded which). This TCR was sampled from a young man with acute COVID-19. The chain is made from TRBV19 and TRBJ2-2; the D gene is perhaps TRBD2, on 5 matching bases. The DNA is TGTGCCAGTAGTGTCGGCCCAAGAGCGGCCGGGGAGCTGTTTTTT. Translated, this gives CASSVGPRAAGELFF.